This TCR beta chain stems from a study of response to subunit inactivated influenza vaccine. Ten or more counts support this clonotype. CDR1 is MNHEY and CDR2 is SVGAGI in the germline V gene. Trimming took 0 bases from V and 7 from J; bases not matched to a gene: 8. This CDR3 region has 15 residues. TCRdb passed the RT-PCR reads through MiXCR, listing each CDR3 protein once. The table shows around 480,000 distinct CDR3 sequences, with 16% occurring only once. The J gene is TRBJ2-7, the V gene TRBV6-5, with 8 nucleotides matching TRBD2. Sequencing was performed on CD4+ T cells sorted from PBMCs, taken 23 months after vaccination. This TCR was sampled from a man between 50 and 70 years old who received an inactivated influenza vaccine. The CDR3 DNA is TGTGCCAGCAGTTACTCGTTGGGGCTAGCGGGTGAGCAGTACTTC. Its translation is CASSYSLGLAGEQYF.